The 5 T cell receptor beta chains in this list originate from one sample, sequenced in a study of blood T cell repertoires in COVID-19 (dated by TCRdb to the early 2020s). Library method: the immunoSEQ multiplex PCR assay. The table comes from immuneACCESS by way of TCRdb, which keeps in-frame sequences with V and J called. Part of the clones is missing from these tables; in studies checked, under half for an unresolved V gene and the rest for unknown reasons. For this sample the table gives 400,000 or so clones, of which about 88% were detected only once. 3% of the sample is held by the ten biggest clonotypes. The sample comprised peripheral blood. These receptors all stem from a human donor in a cohort sampled during active COVID-19.

V usage is TRBV7-9 and J usage is TRBJ2-7; 9 nucleotides match TRBD2. Germline V gene sequence: CDR1 SEHNR, CDR2 FQNEAQ (reference sequence). The trim removed 4 bases at V and 0 bases at J, leaving 1 base unmatched. This CDR3 comprises 14 residues. The DNA for the CDR3 is TGTGCCAGCAGCTCTAGCGGGATCTCCTACGAGCAGTACTTC. It encodes CASSSSGISYEQYF.

The V call is TRBV4-2, the J call TRBJ2-1; 7 nucleotides agree with TRBD2. Germline values: CDR1 LGHNA, CDR2 YNFKEQ. The CDR3 runs to 15 residues. Losses at the gene ends were 1 base for V and 5 bases for J; bases not matched to a gene: 5. The CDR3: CASSQGLAEDNEQFF. The CDR3 DNA is TGTGCCAGCAGCCAAGGTCTAGCGGAAGACAATGAGCAGTTCTTC.

The chain carries TRBV7-9 and TRBJ1-1, with a possible D match to TRBD1 (5 bases). In germline, CDR1 is SEHNR, CDR2 FQNEAQ (reference sequence). V shed 1 base and J shed 5 bases, with 20 bases lying between them. The length of the CDR3 is 17 residues. DNA for the CDR3: TGTGCCAGCAGCTTAGATGGGAGACCGTCACGGGGGACTGAAGCTTTCTTT. It specifies CASSLDGRPSRGTEAFF.

The V and J genes are TRBV5-1 and TRBJ2-3; D may be TRBD2 (6 bases). CDR1 SGHRS and CDR2 YFSETQ come from the germline V gene. The CDR3 length is 14 residues. The V gene lost 0 bases and the J gene lost 5 bases, with 10 bases spanning the gap. The CDR3 DNA reads TGCGCCAGCAGCTTGGTCGGAGGGTTAGATACGCAGTATTTT. This gives the protein CASSLVGGLDTQYF.

The V gene is TRBV5-1, the J gene TRBJ1-2, with D unclear. V was trimmed by 1 base and J by 2 bases, leaving 9 bases between them. The CDR3 covers 14 residues. Germline lookup yields CDR1 SGHRS and CDR2 YFSETQ. The CDR3 loop is CASSLYSSNYGYTF. Written as DNA, the CDR3 is TGCGCCAGCAGCTTGTACAGTTCAAACTATGGCTACACCTTC. The variable domain in full, with the rest retrieved from reference TRBV5-1 and TRBJ1-2, is KAGVTQTPRYLIKTRGQQVTLSCSPISGHRSVSWYQQTPGQGLQFLFEYFSETQRNKGNFPGRFSGRQFSNSRSEMNVSTLELGDSALYLCASSLYSSNYGYTFGSGTRLTVV.